The present T cell receptor beta chain was sequenced within a study of regulatory T cells in long-lasting Graves disease. The TCR beta library used iRepertoire HTBI primers with Arm-PCR amplification of CDR3. One entry per CDR3 protein, called by TCRdb with MiXCR from the multiplex PCR reads. This sample has approximately 210,000 distinct CDR3 sequences, with about 16% found just once. This CDR3 is 17 amino acids long. Trimming removed 1 base at V and 2 bases at J, with 12 bases between. Looked up from germline, CDR1 is MGHRA and CDR2 is YSYEKL. The time point was: newly diagnosed GD, antithyroid drugs for less than 3 months. Following extraction of RNA from PBMCs, that RNA was used to make the TCR library. The patients were drawn from one endocrinology department in Xi'an, China. Whole-study results and caveats: Patients whose Graves' disease persisted exhibited lower TCR diversity than those newly diagnosed.

This clonotype was counted a single time. Antigen unknown. This TCR was recovered from a female donor with Graves disease. The sequencing here drew on peripheral blood mononuclear cells (PBMCs), taken at new diagnosis, from a patient treated with antithyroid drugs. The chain links TRBV4-1 to TRBJ2-6; D is ambiguous. In DNA, the CDR3 is TGCGCCAGCAGCCAAGTTTACAGTTCGACTGGGGCCAACGTCCTGACTTTC. This codes for CASSQVYSSTGANVLTF.